This T cell receptor beta chain was documented in a study of cytomegalovirus exposure and HLA in healthy donors. CDR1 is SEHNR, CDR2 FQNEAQ, per germline (reference sequence). The CDR3 runs 15 residues. V was clipped by 5 bases and J by 5 bases, with 18 bases between them. Both 60 Vbeta primers and 13 Jbeta primers went into the PCR. Sequencing was performed with immunoSEQ multiplex PCR; in TCRdb, only in-frame clones are kept and a portion is missing. The table shows roughly 220,000 clones, with roughly 80% occurring only once. The receptor was isolated from a man younger than 45 in good health and CMV-seronegative. The gene calls are TRBV7-9 and TRBJ1-2; TRBD1 is a possible D gene (5 bases). Sequencing was carried out using PBMCs. The CDR3 coding sequence is TGTGCCAGCAGCGAGCAGGGTCAAATCGGTTATGGCTACACCTTC. It encodes CASSEQGQIGYGYTF.